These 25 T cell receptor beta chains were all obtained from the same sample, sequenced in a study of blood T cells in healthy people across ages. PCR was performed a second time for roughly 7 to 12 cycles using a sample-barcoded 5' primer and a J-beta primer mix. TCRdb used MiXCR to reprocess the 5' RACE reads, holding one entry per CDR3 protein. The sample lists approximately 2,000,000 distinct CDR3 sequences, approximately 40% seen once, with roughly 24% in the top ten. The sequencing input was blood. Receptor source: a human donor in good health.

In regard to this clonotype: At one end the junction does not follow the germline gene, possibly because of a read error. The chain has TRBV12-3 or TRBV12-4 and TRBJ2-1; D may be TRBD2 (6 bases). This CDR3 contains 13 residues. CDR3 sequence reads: CTSSRDFYNEQFF. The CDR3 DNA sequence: TGTACCAGCAGCCGGGACTTTTACAATGAGCAGTTCTTC.

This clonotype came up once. As DNA, the CDR3 is TGCAGTGCTGGCCCCACCGGGGATGTGCAGTTCTTC. Amino acids: CSAGPTGDVQFF. V and J are TRBV20-1 and TRBJ2-1, with D tentatively TRBD2 (5 bases). CDR3 length: 12 residues. V was pared by 5 bases and J by 12 bases, with 17 bases between. Per the germline V gene, CDR1 is DFQATT and CDR2 is SNEGSKA (reference sequence).

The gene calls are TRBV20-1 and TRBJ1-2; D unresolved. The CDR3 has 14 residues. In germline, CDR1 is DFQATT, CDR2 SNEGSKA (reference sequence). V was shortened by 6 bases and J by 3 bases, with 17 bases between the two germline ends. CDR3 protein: CSAYPPAIHYGYTF. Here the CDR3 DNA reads TGCAGTGCATATCCCCCCGCCATACACTATGGCTACACCTTC.

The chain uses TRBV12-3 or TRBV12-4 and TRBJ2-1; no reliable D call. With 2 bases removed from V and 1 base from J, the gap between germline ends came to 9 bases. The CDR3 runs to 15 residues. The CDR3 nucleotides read TGTGCCAGCAGTTTAACGTCGGTTTCCTACAATGAGCAGTTCTTC. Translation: CASSLTSVSYNEQFF.

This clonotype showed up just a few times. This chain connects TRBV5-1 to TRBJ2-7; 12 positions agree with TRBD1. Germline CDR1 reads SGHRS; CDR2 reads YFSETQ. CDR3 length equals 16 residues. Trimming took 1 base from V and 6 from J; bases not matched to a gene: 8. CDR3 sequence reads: CASSLFLGQGAGEQYF. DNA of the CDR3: TGCGCCAGCAGCTTGTTCCTGGGACAGGGGGCTGGCGAGCAGTACTTC. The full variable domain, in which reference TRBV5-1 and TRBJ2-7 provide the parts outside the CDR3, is KAGVTQTPRYLIKTRGQQVTLSCSPISGHRSVSWYQQTPGQGLQFLFEYFSETQRNKGNFPGRFSGRQFSNSRSEMNVSTLELGDSALYLCASSLFLGQGAGEQYFGPGTRLTVT.

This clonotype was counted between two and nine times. The CDR3 region is CASSQAPGQLAKNIQYF. Here the CDR3 DNA reads TGTGCCAGCAGCCAAGCCCCGGGACAACTAGCCAAAAACATTCAGTACTTC. The chain couples TRBV4-2 to TRBJ2-4; D is possibly TRBD1 (6 bases). The V gene's germline CDR1 is LGHNA and CDR2 YNFKEQ. Trimming left V 1 base short and J 0 bases short, with 13 bases between. The CDR3 has 17 amino acids.

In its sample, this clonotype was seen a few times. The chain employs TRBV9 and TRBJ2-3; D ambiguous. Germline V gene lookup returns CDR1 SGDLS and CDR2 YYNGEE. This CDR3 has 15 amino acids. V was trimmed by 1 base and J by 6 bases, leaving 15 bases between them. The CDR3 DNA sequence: TGTGCCAGCAGCGTATCTAGTTTTCGGATGGATACGCAGTATTTT. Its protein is CASSVSSFRMDTQYF.

The CDR3: CATSRFGLADTQYF. The CDR3 nucleotides read TGTGCCACCAGCAGATTTGGACTAGCGGATACGCAGTATTTT. The chain employs TRBV15 and TRBJ2-3, with TRBD2 matching over 9 bases. Germline V gene lookup returns CDR1 LNHNV and CDR2 YYDKDF (reference sequence). The CDR3 runs to 14 residues. With 2 bases clipped from V and 6 bases from J, the junction kept 3 bases outside the gene matches.

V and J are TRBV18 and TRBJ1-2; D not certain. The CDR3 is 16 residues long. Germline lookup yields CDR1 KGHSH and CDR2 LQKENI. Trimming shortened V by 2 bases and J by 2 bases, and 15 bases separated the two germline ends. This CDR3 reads CASSPRGPGPNYGYTF. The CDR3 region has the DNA TGTGCCAGCTCACCAAGAGGCCCCGGGCCCAACTATGGCTACACCTTC.

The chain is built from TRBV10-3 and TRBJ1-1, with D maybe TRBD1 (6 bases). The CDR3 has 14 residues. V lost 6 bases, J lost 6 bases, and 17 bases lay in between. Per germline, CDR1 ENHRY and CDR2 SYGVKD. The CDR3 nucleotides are TGTGCCATCAGGGGGACTCTCAAGGGGGCTGAAGCTTTCTTT. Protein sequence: CAIRGTLKGAEAFF.

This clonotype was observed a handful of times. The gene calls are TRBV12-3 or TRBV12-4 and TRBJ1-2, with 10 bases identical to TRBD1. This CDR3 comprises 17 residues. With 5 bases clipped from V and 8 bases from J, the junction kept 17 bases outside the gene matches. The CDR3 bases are TGTGCCAGCAGTCCGCTGGGGACAGGGGTTCAATTTACGGGCTACACCTTC. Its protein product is CASSPLGTGVQFTGYTF.

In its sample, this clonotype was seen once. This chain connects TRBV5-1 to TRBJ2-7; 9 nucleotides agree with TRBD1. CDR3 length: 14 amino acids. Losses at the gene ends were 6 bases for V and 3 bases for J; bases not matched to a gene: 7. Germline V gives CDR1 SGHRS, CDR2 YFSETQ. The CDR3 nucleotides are TGCGCCAGCAAGAGGGGACAGGGCAACTACGAGCAGTACTTC. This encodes CASKRGQGNYEQYF.

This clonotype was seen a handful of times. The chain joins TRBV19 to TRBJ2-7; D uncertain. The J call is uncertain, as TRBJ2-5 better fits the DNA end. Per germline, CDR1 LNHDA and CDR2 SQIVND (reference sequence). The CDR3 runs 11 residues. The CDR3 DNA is TGTGCCAGTACCAGAGAAGAGACCCAGTACTTC. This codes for CASTREETQYF.

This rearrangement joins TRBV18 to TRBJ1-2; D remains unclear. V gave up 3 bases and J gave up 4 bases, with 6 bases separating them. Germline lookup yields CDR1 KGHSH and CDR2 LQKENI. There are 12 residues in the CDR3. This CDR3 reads CASSPRSYGYTF. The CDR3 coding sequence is TGTGCCAGCTCACCTCGATCCTATGGCTACACCTTC.

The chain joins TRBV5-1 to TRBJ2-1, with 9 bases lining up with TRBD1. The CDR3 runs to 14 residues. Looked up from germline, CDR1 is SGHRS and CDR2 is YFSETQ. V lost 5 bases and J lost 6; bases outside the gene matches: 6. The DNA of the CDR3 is TGCGCCAGCAGAACCGGGACAGGGTTCAATGAGCAGTTCTTC. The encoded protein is CASRTGTGFNEQFF.

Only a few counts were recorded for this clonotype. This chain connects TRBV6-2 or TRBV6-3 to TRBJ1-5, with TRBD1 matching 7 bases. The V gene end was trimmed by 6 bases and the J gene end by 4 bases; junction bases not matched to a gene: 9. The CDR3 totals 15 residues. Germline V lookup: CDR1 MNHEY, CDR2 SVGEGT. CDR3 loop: CASSARTGLNQPQHF. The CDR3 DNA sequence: TGTGCCAGCAGCGCCCGGACAGGACTTAATCAGCCCCAGCATTTT.

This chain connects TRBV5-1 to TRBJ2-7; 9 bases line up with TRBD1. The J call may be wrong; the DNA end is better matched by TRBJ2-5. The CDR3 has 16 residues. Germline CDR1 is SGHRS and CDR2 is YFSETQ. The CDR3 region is CASRNTGGAKIGTQYF. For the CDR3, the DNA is TGCGCCAGCAGAAACACAGGGGGCGCGAAGATTGGGACCCAGTACTTC.

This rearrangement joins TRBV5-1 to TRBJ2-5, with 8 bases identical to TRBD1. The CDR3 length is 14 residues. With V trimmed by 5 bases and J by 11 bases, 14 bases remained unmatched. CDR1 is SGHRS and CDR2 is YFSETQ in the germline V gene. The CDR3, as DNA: TGCGCCAGCAGTCGTGGGACAGGTTCTCTAGAGCAGTACTTC. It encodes CASSRGTGSLEQYF.

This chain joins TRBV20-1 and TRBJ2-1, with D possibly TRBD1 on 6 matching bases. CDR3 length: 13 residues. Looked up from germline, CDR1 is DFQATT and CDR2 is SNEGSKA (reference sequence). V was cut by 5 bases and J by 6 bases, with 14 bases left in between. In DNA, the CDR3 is TGCAGTGCTTCTGTCGTCAGGGGCAATGAGCAGTTCTTC. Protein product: CSASVVRGNEQFF.

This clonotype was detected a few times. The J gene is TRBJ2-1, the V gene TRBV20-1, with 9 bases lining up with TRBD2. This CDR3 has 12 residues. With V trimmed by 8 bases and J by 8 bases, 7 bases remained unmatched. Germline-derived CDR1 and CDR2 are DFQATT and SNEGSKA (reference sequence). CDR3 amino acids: CSLVAGDDEQFF. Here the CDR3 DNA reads TGCAGTTTAGTAGCGGGGGATGATGAGCAGTTCTTC.

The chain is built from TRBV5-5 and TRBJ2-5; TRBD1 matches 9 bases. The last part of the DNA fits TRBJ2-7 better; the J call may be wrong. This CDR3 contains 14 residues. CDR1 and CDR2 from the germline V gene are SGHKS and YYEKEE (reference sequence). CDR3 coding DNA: TGTGCCAGCAGCGTCCGGGACAGGGCTAACGAGCAGTACTTC. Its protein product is CASSVRDRANEQYF.

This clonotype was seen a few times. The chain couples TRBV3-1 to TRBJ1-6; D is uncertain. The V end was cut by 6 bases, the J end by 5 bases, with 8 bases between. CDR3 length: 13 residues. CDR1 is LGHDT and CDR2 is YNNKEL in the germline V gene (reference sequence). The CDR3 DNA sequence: TGTGCCAGCAGTAACAGAAATAATTCACCCCTCCACTTT. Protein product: CASSNRNNSPLHF. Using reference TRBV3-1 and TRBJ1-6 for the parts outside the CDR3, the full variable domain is DTAVSQTPKYLVTQMGNDKSIKCEQNLGHDTMYWYKQDSKKFLKIMFSYNNKELIINETVPNRFSPKSPDKAHLNLHINSLELGDSAVYFCASSNRNNSPLHFGNGTRLTVT.

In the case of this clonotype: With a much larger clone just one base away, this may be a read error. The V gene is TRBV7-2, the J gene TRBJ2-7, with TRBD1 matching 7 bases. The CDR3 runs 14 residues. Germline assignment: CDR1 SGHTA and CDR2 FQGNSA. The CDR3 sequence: CPSRPGTDSYEQYF. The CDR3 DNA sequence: TGTCCCAGCAGGCCCGGGACAGACTCCTACGAGCAGTACTTC. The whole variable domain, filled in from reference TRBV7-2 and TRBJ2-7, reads GAGVSQSPSNKVTEKGKDVELRCDPISGHTALYWYRQSLGQGLEFLIYFQGNSAPDKSGLPSDRFSAERTGGSVSTLTIQRTQQEDSAVYLCPSRPGTDSYEQYFGPGTRLTVT.

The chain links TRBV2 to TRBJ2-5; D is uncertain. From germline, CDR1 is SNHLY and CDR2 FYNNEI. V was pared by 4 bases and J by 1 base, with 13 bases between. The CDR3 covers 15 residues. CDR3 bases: TGTGCCAGCAGTGGCCGACTGTCCCTCCAAGAGACCCAGTACTTC. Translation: CASSGRLSLQETQYF.

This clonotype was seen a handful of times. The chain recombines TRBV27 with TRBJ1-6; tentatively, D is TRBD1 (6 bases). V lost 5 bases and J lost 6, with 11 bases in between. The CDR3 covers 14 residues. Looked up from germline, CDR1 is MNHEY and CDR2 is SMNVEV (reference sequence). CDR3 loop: CASSIGQFNSPLHF. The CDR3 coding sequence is TGTGCCAGCAGTATCGGACAGTTTAATTCACCCCTCCACTTT.